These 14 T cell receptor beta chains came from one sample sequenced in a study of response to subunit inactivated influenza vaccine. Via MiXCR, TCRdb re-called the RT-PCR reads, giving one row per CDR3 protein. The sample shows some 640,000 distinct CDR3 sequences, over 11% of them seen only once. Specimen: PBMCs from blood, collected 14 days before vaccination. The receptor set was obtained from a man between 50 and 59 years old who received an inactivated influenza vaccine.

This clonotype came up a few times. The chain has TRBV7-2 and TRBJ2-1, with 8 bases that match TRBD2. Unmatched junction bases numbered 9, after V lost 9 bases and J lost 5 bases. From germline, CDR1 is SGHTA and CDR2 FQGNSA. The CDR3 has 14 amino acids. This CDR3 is CASLSGSRHNEQFF. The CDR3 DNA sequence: TGTGCCAGTCTAAGCGGGAGTCGCCACAATGAGCAGTTCTTC.

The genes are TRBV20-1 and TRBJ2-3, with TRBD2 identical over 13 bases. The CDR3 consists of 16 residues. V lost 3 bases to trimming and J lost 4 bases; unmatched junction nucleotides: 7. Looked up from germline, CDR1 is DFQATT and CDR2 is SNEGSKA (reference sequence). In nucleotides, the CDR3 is TGCAGTGCTAGCGGACTAGCGGGAGTGGGCCCAGATACGCAGTATTTT. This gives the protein CSASGLAGVGPDTQYF.

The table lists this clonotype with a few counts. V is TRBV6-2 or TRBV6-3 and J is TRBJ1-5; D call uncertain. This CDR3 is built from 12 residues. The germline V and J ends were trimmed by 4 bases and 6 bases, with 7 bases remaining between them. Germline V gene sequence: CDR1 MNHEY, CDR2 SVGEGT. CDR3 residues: CASSSGIQPQHF. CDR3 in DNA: TGTGCCAGCAGTTCTGGTATTCAGCCCCAGCATTTT.

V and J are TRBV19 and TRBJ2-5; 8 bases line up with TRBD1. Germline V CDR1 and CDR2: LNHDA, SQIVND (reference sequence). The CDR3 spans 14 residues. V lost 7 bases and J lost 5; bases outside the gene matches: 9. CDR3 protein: CASNAGGTAETQYF. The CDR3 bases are TGTGCCAGTAACGCAGGGGGCACGGCTGAGACCCAGTACTTC.

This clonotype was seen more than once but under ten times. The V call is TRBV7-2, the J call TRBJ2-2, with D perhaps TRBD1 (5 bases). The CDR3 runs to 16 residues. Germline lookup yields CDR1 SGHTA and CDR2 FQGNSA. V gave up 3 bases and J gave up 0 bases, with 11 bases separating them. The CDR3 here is CASSFLFRANTGELFF. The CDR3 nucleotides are TGTGCCAGCAGCTTCCTGTTCAGGGCGAACACCGGGGAGCTGTTTTTT.

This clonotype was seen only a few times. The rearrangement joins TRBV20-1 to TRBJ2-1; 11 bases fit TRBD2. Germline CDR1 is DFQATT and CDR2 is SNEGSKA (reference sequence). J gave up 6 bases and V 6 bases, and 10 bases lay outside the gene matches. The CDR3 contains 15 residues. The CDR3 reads CSADLLAGVFNEQFF. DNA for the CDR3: TGCAGTGCAGACCTACTAGCGGGAGTTTTCAATGAGCAGTTCTTC.

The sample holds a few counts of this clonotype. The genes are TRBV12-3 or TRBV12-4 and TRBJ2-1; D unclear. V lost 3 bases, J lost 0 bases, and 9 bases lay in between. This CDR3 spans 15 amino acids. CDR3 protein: CASSFVGNSYNEQFF. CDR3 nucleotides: TGTGCCAGCAGTTTCGTGGGGAACTCCTACAATGAGCAGTTCTTC.

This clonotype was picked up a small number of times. CDR3 nucleotide sequence: TGTGCCACCAGTGATTTGGGGCAGGGCGTAGAGACCCAGTACTTC. Protein product: CATSDLGQGVETQYF. The rearrangement links TRBV24-1 to TRBJ2-5, with D tentatively TRBD1 (5 bases). Germline CDR1 and CDR2: KGHDR and SFDVKD. Trimming took 0 bases from V and 4 from J, leaving 11 bases between them. This CDR3 is 15 amino acids long.

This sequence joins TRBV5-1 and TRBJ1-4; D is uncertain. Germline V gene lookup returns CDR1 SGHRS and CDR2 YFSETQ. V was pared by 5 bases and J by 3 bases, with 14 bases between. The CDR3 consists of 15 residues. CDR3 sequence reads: CASSSLRGANEKLFF. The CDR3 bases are TGCGCCAGCAGTTCCTTGCGAGGAGCTAATGAAAAACTGTTTTTT.

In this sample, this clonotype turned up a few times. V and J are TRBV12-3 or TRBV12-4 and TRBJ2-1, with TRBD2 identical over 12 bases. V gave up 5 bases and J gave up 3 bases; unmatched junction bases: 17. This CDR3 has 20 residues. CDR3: CASSTLAGGPPLRGYNEQFF. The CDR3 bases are TGTGCCAGCAGTACCCTAGCGGGAGGGCCCCCTCTTAGAGGCTACAATGAGCAGTTCTTC.

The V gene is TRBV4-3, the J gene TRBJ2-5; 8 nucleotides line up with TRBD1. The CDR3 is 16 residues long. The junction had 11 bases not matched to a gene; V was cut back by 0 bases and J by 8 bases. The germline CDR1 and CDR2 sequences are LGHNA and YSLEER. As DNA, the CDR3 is TGCGCCAGCAGCCAAGAGTACAGGGGGAAGGGAGATACCCAGTACTTC. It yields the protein CASSQEYRGKGDTQYF.

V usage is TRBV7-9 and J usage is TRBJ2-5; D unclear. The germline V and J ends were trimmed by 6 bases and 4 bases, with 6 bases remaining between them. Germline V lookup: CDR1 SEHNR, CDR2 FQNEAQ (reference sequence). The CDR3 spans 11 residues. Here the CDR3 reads CASSWSETQYF. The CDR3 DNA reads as TGTGCCAGCAGTTGGTCAGAGACCCAGTACTTC.

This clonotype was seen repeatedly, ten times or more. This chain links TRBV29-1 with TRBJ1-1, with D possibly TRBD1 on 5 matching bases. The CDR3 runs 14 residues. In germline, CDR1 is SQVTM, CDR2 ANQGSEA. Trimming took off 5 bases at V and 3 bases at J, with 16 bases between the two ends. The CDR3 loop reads CSVSHRPGDTEAFF. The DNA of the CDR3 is TGCAGCGTTTCACATCGACCGGGGGACACTGAAGCTTTCTTT.

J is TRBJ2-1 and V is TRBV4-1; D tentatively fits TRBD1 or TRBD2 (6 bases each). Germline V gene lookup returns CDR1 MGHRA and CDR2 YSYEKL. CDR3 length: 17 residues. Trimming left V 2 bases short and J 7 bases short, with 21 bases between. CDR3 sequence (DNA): TGCGCCAGCAGCCAAAATACGGGGGCCCTGGGGGGAAATGAGCAGTTCTTC. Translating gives CASSQNTGALGGNEQFF.